Following are 18 T cell receptor beta chains from one sample sequenced in a study of blood T cell repertoires in COVID-19. TCRdb's table, derived via immunoSEQ multiplex PCR, lists solely in-frame clones and lacks some. The profile shows 200,000 to 300,000 clones, 80% to 90% of them singletons. The sample was peripheral blood. The receptors derive from a woman aged 40 to 50 with acute or convalescent COVID-19.

The genes are TRBV23-1 and TRBJ2-6; D is undetermined. TRBV23-1 is flagged as an ORF with uncertain function. The CDR3 is 16 residues long. V was shortened by 0 bases and J by 0 bases, with 6 bases between the two germline ends. Here the CDR3 DNA reads TGCGCCAGCAGTCAATCGCTGAGCTCTGGGGCCAACGTCCTGACTTTC. Residues: CASSQSLSSGANVLTF.

The chain carries TRBV6-5 and TRBJ1-1; D remains unclear. This CDR3 spans 15 amino acids. V lost 5 bases, J lost 5 bases, and 18 bases lay in between. Per germline, CDR1 MNHEY and CDR2 SVGAGI. The CDR3 loop reads CASSQASEGRTEAFF. CDR3 sequence (DNA): TGTGCCAGCAGTCAGGCATCGGAGGGTCGGACTGAAGCTTTCTTT.

The chain has TRBV19 and TRBJ1-2; 8 nucleotides align to TRBD1. The CDR3 spans 13 residues. Germline-derived CDR1 and CDR2 are LNHDA and SQIVND (reference sequence). Unmatched junction bases numbered 3, after V lost 3 bases and J lost 6 bases. The CDR3 region is CASSMTGEHGYTF. CDR3 DNA: TGTGCCAGTAGTATGACAGGGGAGCATGGCTACACCTTC. Full variable domain (rest looked up from reference TRBV19 and TRBJ1-2): DGGITQSPKYLFRKEGQNVTLSCEQNLNHDAMYWYRQDPGQGLRLIYYSQIVNDFQKGDIAEGYSVSREKKESFPLTVTSAQKNPTAFYLCASSMTGEHGYTFGSGTRLTVV.

DNA of the CDR3: TGTGCCAGCTCACTGGACAGTTCCTACGAGCAGTACGTC. Encoded protein: CASSLDSSYEQYV. The rearrangement joins TRBV18 to TRBJ2-7, with D perhaps matching TRBD1 (6 bases). CDR3 length: 13 residues. Germline CDR1 reads KGHSH; CDR2 reads LQKENI. V was trimmed by 4 bases and J by 1 base, leaving 8 bases between them.

This sequence joins TRBV19 and TRBJ1-5; no reliable D call. This CDR3 comprises 12 residues. Trimming cost V 8 bases and J 4 bases, with 9 bases left between them. The germline V gene has CDR1 LNHDA and CDR2 SQIVND (reference sequence). CDR3 in DNA: TGTGCCAGTGCGGACTTGAATCAGCCCCAGCATTTT. This encodes CASADLNQPQHF.

The chain recombines TRBV10-3 with TRBJ1-4; D is perhaps TRBD1 (5 bases). Germline V gene data show CDR1 as ENHRY and CDR2 as SYGVKD. Trimming pared 5 bases from V and 0 bases from J, leaving 13 bases between. CDR3 length: 16 amino acids. The chain's CDR3 is CAISPNGQATNEKLFF. The CDR3 DNA reads as TGTGCCATCAGTCCAAACGGACAAGCAACTAATGAAAAACTGTTTTTT.

The gene calls are TRBV5-6 and TRBJ2-7; D ambiguous. The CDR3 consists of 12 residues. V was cut by 6 bases and J by 4 bases, with 11 bases left in between. CDR1 is SGHDT and CDR2 is YYEEEE in the germline V gene. CDR3 sequence: CASTGTDYEQYV. CDR3 coding DNA: TGTGCCAGCACCGGAACAGATTACGAGCAGTACGTC.

The V gene is TRBV30, the J gene TRBJ1-1; 9 nucleotides line up with TRBD1. Germline CDR1 GTSNPN, CDR2 SVGIG (reference sequence). Germline trimming cut 5 bases from V and 5 bases from J; bases unmatched to any gene: 9. This CDR3 has 14 residues. CDR3 sequence (DNA): TGTGCCTGGGGCGACAGGGGGTGGGGGACTGAAGCTTTCTTT. Amino acid sequence: CAWGDRGWGTEAFF.

The V call is TRBV6-5, the J call TRBJ1-2, with TRBD1 as a possible D gene (5 bases). V was pared by 6 bases and J by 4 bases, with 15 bases between. The germline V gene has CDR1 MNHEY and CDR2 SVGAGI. CDR3 length equals 14 residues. CDR3: CASSPVGGPYGYTF. CDR3 in DNA: TGTGCCAGCAGCCCCGTCGGGGGACCCTATGGCTACACCTTC.

V and J are TRBV27 and TRBJ1-1, with 7 positions matching TRBD1. V lost 9 bases to trimming and J lost 4 bases; unmatched junction nucleotides: 5. CDR3 length equals 12 residues. CDR1 is MNHEY, CDR2 SMNVEV, per germline (reference sequence). The CDR3 here is CASSQGGTEAFF. The CDR3 bases are TGTGCCAGTTCCCAGGGGGGCACTGAAGCTTTCTTT.

The chain is built from TRBV11-2 and TRBJ2-7; 8 positions agree with TRBD2. The CDR3 contains 15 residues. In germline, CDR1 is SGHAT, CDR2 FQNNGV. J was trimmed by 4 bases and V by 5 bases; bases with no gene match: 10. CDR3 sequence (DNA): TGTGCCAGCAGCCCAGCCGGGGGGGGAGGTTACGAGCAGTACGTC. Protein sequence: CASSPAGGGGYEQYV.

The sample holds one count of this clone. The V gene is TRBV5-4, the J gene TRBJ1-4, with 7 bases fitting TRBD1. Germline CDR1 is SGHNT and CDR2 is YYREEE (reference sequence). CDR3 size: 14 residues. Unmatched junction bases numbered 2, after V lost 3 bases and J lost 3 bases. The CDR3 loop reads CASSWTGPNEKLFF. CDR3 sequence (DNA): TGTGCCAGCAGCTGGACAGGTCCTAATGAAAAACTGTTTTTT.

The rearrangement links TRBV5-4 to TRBJ1-2, with 9 nucleotides matching TRBD1. Germline CDR1 SGHNT, CDR2 YYREEE (reference sequence). With V trimmed by 7 bases and J by 3 bases, 4 bases remained unmatched. The CDR3 extends over 13 amino acids. CDR3 sequence (DNA): TGTGCCAGCTTTCGGACAGGGGACTATGGCTACACCTTC. This codes for CASFRTGDYGYTF.

The DNA for the CDR3 is TGTGCCATCAGCGGGACAGGGGGCAACTATGGCTACACCTTC. Protein: CAISGTGGNYGYTF. The chain carries TRBV10-3 and TRBJ1-2, with TRBD1 matching 12 bases. This CDR3 spans 14 amino acids. Germline V gene lookup returns CDR1 ENHRY and CDR2 SYGVKD. The V and J ends lost 6 bases and 2 bases, in that order; junction bases with no gene match: 1.

This clone was seen more than once but under ten times. The chain links TRBV7-3 to TRBJ2-6; tentative D call: TRBD2 (5 bases). CDR1 and CDR2 (germline): SGHTA, FQGTGA. The V and J ends lost 8 bases and 2 bases respectively, with 13 bases between them. CDR3 length: 15 residues. For the CDR3, the DNA is TGTGCCAGCTCGGTAGGAGGCGCTGGGGCCAACGTCCTGACTTTC. Amino acids: CASSVGGAGANVLTF.

The chain joins TRBV30 to TRBJ2-2, with 9 bases aligning to TRBD1. There are 16 residues in the CDR3. Germline V gene data show CDR1 as GTSNPN and CDR2 as SVGIG (reference sequence). With 3 bases clipped from V and 3 bases from J, the junction kept 8 bases outside the gene matches. In nucleotides, the CDR3 is TGTGCCTGGAGCGAAGACGGGACAGGGTACACCGGGGAGCTGTTTTTT. Translated, it gives CAWSEDGTGYTGELFF.

V is TRBV10-3 and J is TRBJ1-2; TRBD1 matches at 11 bases. This CDR3 contains 14 residues. Looked up from germline, CDR1 is ENHRY and CDR2 is SYGVKD. Trimming took 8 bases from V and 6 from J; bases not matched to a gene: 8. The CDR3 loop reads CAIGQGARWDGYTF. The CDR3 coding sequence is TGTGCCATCGGACAGGGGGCGCGGTGGGATGGCTACACCTTC.

The gene calls are TRBV7-2 and TRBJ2-5; no clear D gene. Germline V gene sequence: CDR1 SGHTA, CDR2 FQGNSA. The germline V and J ends were trimmed by 4 bases and 1 base, with 16 bases remaining between them. The CDR3 length is 16 residues. CDR3 nucleotide sequence: TGTGCCAGCAGCTCTGCTGGCGGCCCGATCCAAGAGACCCAGTACTTC. Translating it yields CASSSAGGPIQETQYF. Filled out from reference TRBV7-2 and TRBJ2-5, the complete variable domain reads GAGVSQSPSNKVTEKGKDVELRCDPISGHTALYWYRQSLGQGLEFLIYFQGNSAPDKSGLPSDRFSAERTGGSVSTLTIQRTQQEDSAVYLCASSSAGGPIQETQYFGPGTRLLVL.